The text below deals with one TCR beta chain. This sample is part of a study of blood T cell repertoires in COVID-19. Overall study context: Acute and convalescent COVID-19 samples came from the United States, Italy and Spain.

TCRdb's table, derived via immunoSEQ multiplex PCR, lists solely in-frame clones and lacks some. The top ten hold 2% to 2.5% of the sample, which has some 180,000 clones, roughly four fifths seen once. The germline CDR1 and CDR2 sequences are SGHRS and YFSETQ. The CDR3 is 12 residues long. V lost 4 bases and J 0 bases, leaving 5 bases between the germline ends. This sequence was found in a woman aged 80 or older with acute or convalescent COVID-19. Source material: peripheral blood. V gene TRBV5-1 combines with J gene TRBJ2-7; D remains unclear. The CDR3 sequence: CASSPSSYEQYF. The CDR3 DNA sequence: TGCGCCAGCAGCCCCAGCTCCTACGAGCAGTACTTC.